One sample yielded the 9 T cell receptor beta chains listed below, sequenced in a study of shared clonotypes between healthy human individuals (dated by TCRdb to 2018 to 2021). The library was built by means of the immunoSEQ multiplex PCR assay. TCRdb limited this immuneACCESS table to in-frame rearrangements with V and J called. A share of clones is missing; checked studies link under half to unresolved V genes, and the rest is unexplained. Across this sample there are some 500,000 clones, with about 80% seen only once. The biggest ten clones account for 9.5% to 15% of the sample. Sequenced: PBMCs. These receptors were obtained from a woman aged 40 to 50 in good health. Some clones in this sample may be carry-over from other donors' samples.

The chain links TRBV7-9 to TRBJ1-5, with 7 positions matching TRBD1. This CDR3 has 15 residues. Germline V lookup: CDR1 SEHNR, CDR2 FQNEAQ (reference sequence). V was pared by 0 bases and J by 6 bases, with 5 bases of the junction left unmatched. Here the CDR3 reads CASSLAQGDAQPQHF. DNA of the CDR3: TGTGCCAGCAGCTTAGCTCAGGGGGATGCTCAGCCCCAGCATTTT.

This clone was seen a handful of times. This chain uses TRBV5-1 with TRBJ1-1; the D is unclear. Trimming cost V 0 bases and J 4 bases, with 4 bases left between them. Germline V lookup: CDR1 SGHRS, CDR2 YFSETQ. CDR3 length: 12 residues. This CDR3 is CASSLESTEAFF. The CDR3 DNA reads as TGCGCCAGCAGCTTGGAATCCACTGAAGCTTTCTTT. Based on the CDR3 plus reference TRBV5-1 and TRBJ1-1, the full variable domain is KAGVTQTPRYLIKTRGQQVTLSCSPISGHRSVSWYQQTPGQGLQFLFEYFSETQRNKGNFPGRFSGRQFSNSRSEMNVSTLELGDSALYLCASSLESTEAFFGQGTRLTVV.

The rearrangement links TRBV28 to TRBJ1-5; 9 bases agree with TRBD1. V lost 3 bases and J lost 5; bases outside the gene matches: 8. Germline CDR1 reads MDHEN; CDR2 reads SYDVKM. The CDR3 consists of 16 residues. CDR3 sequence reads: CASSFGDRARDQPQHF. The CDR3 DNA sequence: TGTGCCAGCAGTTTCGGGGACAGGGCTAGAGATCAGCCCCAGCATTTT.

This clone has only a few counts. J is TRBJ1-1 and V is TRBV5-1; 8 positions match TRBD1. The germline V gene encodes CDR1 SGHRS and CDR2 YFSETQ. The V gene end was trimmed by 2 bases and the J gene end by 7 bases; junction bases not matched to a gene: 4. This CDR3 has 13 amino acids. Here the CDR3 DNA reads TGCGCCAGCAGCTTAATAACAGGGGGTGAAGCTTTCTTT. Translated, it gives CASSLITGGEAFF.

The rearrangement joins TRBV11-2 to TRBJ2-7; TRBD1 aligns across 10 bases. Germline lookup yields CDR1 SGHAT and CDR2 FQNNGV. This CDR3 region has 15 residues. The junction had 7 bases not matched to a gene; V was cut back by 4 bases and J by 4 bases. CDR3: CASSSTTGGAYEQYF. CDR3 sequence (DNA): TGTGCCAGCAGCTCCACGACAGGGGGCGCGTACGAGCAGTACTTC.

This clone was found a few times. One junction end does not reproduce the germline sequence, and a read error may be involved. This rearrangement joins TRBV10-3 to TRBJ1-5; possible D gene TRBD1, 6 bases. Germline CDR1 and CDR2: ENHRY and SYGVKD. CDR3 length: 13 residues. CDR3 sequence reads: CAISPDSDQPHHF. As DNA, the CDR3 is TGTGCCATCAGCCCGGACAGTGATCAGCCCCATCATTTT.

The chain carries TRBV27 and TRBJ2-1; 8 nucleotides align to TRBD2. Germline CDR1 and CDR2: MNHEY and SMNVEV (reference sequence). This CDR3 region has 15 residues. J was trimmed by 3 bases and V by 5 bases; bases with no gene match: 6. CDR3 sequence reads: CASSKLAAFYNEQFF. CDR3 nucleotide sequence: TGTGCCAGCAGTAAACTAGCGGCGTTCTACAATGAGCAGTTCTTC.

The chain uses TRBV30 and TRBJ1-2, with TRBD1 as a possible D gene (6 bases). Germline V gene lookup returns CDR1 GTSNPN and CDR2 SVGIG (reference sequence). The CDR3 totals 15 residues. The V end lost 2 bases, the J end lost 2 bases, and 15 bases lay between the germline ends. The CDR3 loop is CAWSLGRGGNYGYTF. The CDR3, as DNA: TGTGCCTGGAGTCTGGGCAGGGGAGGCAACTATGGCTACACCTTC.

The gene calls are TRBV10-2 and TRBJ2-7; tentative D call: TRBD2 (7 bases). Germline CDR1 WSHSY, CDR2 SAAADI. CDR3 length: 18 amino acids. The V and J ends lost 2 bases and 1 base respectively, with 21 bases between them. The CDR3 DNA reads TGCGCCAGCAGTGAGGGGGGGCCGGGGCTAGCGGATTCCTACGAGCAGTACTTC. Translated: CASSEGGPGLADSYEQYF.